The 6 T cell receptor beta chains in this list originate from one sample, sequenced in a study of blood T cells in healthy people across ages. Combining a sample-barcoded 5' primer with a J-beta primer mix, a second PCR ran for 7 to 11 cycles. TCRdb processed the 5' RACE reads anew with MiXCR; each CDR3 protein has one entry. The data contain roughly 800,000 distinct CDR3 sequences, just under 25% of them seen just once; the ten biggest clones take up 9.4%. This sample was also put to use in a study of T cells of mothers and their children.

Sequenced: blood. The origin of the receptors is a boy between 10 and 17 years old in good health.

The CDR3 reads CASTLKSTDTQYF. CDR3 in DNA: TGTGCCAGCACCCTTAAGAGCACAGATACGCAGTATTTT. J is TRBJ2-3 and V is TRBV12-3 or TRBV12-4, with D unclear. The CDR3 contains 13 residues. The V gene lost 7 bases and the J gene lost 0 bases, with 8 bases spanning the gap.

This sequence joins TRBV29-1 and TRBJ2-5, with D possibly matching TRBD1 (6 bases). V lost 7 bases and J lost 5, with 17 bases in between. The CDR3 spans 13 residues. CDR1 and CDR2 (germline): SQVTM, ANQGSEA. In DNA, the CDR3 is TGCAGCGCAACCCAGGGGATGAGGGAGACCCAGTACTTC. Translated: CSATQGMRETQYF.

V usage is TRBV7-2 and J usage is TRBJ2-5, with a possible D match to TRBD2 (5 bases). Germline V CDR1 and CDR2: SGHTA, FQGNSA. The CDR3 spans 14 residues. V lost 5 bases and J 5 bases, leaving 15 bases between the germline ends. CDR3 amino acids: CASSPEVTWETQYF. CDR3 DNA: TGTGCCAGCAGCCCGGAGGTAACATGGGAGACCCAGTACTTC.

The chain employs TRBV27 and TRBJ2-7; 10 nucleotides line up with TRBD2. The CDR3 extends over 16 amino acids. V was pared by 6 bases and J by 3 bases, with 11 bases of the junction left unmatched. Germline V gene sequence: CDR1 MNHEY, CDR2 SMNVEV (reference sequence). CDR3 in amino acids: CASRRSGRAIGYEQYF. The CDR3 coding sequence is TGTGCCAGCAGGCGAAGCGGGAGGGCCATAGGCTACGAGCAGTACTTC.

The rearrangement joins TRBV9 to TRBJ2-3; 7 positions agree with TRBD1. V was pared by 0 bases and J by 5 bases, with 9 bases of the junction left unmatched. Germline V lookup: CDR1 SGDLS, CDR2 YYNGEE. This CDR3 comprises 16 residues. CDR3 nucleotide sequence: TGTGCCAGCAGCGTAGAGACAGGGCACAGGCAAGATACGCAGTATTTT. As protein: CASSVETGHRQDTQYF.

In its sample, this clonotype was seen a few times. Here the CDR3 reads CASSSGAVWETQYF. The CDR3 DNA reads TGTGCCAGCAGCTCAGGGGCTGTGTGGGAGACCCAGTACTTC. This rearrangement joins TRBV7-9 to TRBJ2-5, with D possibly TRBD1 on 6 matching bases. Trimming stripped 4 bases from V and 5 bases from J, with 14 bases between. Germline values: CDR1 SEHNR, CDR2 FQNEAQ (reference sequence). The CDR3 loop spans 14 amino acids. Variable domain in full (rest from reference TRBV7-9 and TRBJ2-5): DTGVSQNPRHKITKRGQNVTFRCDPISEHNRLYWYRQTLGQGPEFLTYFQNEAQLEKSRLLSDRFSAERPKGSFSTLEIQRTEQGDSAMYLCASSSGAVWETQYFGPGTRLLVL.